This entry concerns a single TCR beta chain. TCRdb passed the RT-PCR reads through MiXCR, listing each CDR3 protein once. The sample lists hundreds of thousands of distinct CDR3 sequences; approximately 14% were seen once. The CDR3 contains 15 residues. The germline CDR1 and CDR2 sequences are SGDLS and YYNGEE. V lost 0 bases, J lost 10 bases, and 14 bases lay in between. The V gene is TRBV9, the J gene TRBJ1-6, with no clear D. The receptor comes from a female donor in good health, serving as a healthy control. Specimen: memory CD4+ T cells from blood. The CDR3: CASSVESSGVSPLHF. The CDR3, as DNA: TGTGCCAGCAGCGTAGAGTCGAGTGGTGTATCACCCCTCCACTTT.